This T cell receptor beta chain stems from a study of long-term antiretroviral therapy in people with HIV (dated by TCRdb to about 2022). Broadly, across the study: The earliest samples were collected roughly a decade before the 2015 WHO recommendation for immediate ART, at a time when ART was usually postponed until CD4 counts fell. The cohort contributed over 150 cryopreserved PBMC samples from around 30 adults with confirmed HIV infection, collected serially over a mean of approximately 6 years (range 1-12). Whether ART initiation and durable HIV suppression were associated with changes in peripheral blood TRB repertoire composition and diversity was tested in a retrospective serial study. No cross-contamination during QIAcube processing turned up in test extractions that ran a monoclonal T-cell line alongside 33 polyclonal samples. About 40% of the 30 participants with HIV were female. What the research found in general, with its limitations: Since PBMC availability was limited, sequencing covered only the TCR beta chain, with no alpha chain pairing. The repertoire was dominated across all time points by expanded TRB clones identified before ART initiation, although this dominance was seen to fluctuate and to decrease in many PLHIV after ART. The samples span the years 2004 to 2017, and the ART regimens used at that time may not be as effective as current regimens. Starting ART was linked to a significant rise in TRB diversity, yet even with long-term ART the diversity remained significantly lower than in transplant donor controls. Inferences about post-ART repertoire changes are limited because no data were available on ART adherence, viral resistance or therapy changes. Narrower CDR3 length ranges were observed in HIV repertoires than in controls, and an antigen-experienced repertoire with only a slight naive shift after ART was suggested by the network structure. Because pre-ART samples had limited cell numbers, profiling was done on unsorted PBMC rather than on sorted CD4+ and CD8+ T cells.

Sequencing of the TRB variable region was done with the immunoSEQ hsTCRB v3.0 assay at survey level resolution. The target sequencing depth for TRB was roughly 40,000-50,000 T-cell genomes per sample. TRB libraries were pooled and sequenced on an Illumina MiSeq using a v3 150-cycle kit. Processing in the source paper ran as follows. Repertoire analysis was run in R within a reproducible Nextflow workflow that covered QC, data transformation and analysis. LymphoSeq2, an R package for AIRR-Seq data exploration, was used to implement custom analyses. A handful of samples that yielded fewer than 5000 total TRB sequences were excluded, so that some 190 HIV repertoires were analyzed. Among the approximately 180 retained HIV repertoires, around 60 were collected before ART initiation and about 130 were collected after ART initiation. Repertoires were downsampled to 5000 TRB nucleotide sequences, and summary statistics were averaged over 100 downsampling iterations. Only TRB sequences with CDR3 regions of at least seven amino acids were retained for analysis. Two measures captured diversity: a Shannon entropy-derived clonality score and the Gini coefficient. Repertoire networks linked the top 5000 CDR3 amino acid sequences whenever two sequences differed by an edit distance of one. Antigen specificity groups and MHC restriction were predicted for TRB CDR3 amino acid sequences with GLIPH2. To flag known CMV, EBV, HIV or tissue antigen associations, CDR3 amino acid sequences were matched against VDJdb and McPAS-TCR. Pre-ART, post-ART and control groups were compared with Wilcoxon signed-rank tests and Holm-Bonferroni correction. TCRdb stores this immuneACCESS table with in-frame sequences only. Part of the clones is absent; in the studies checked, under half of the shortfall reflects unresolved V genes, and no reason is known for the rest. V, J and clone size were drawn from that table, and D and trimming were deduced from the DNA. Across this sample there are 17,000 or so clones, with 91% seen only once. The ten largest make up about 9% of the sample.

Participants were included only if at least one PBMC sample before ART initiation and at least two post-ART samples were available. Treatment was received in the United States of America by all participants with HIV. Before DNA extraction, cryopreserved samples of roughly 0.95-10 million PBMC were thawed and washed. At the time of the earliest PBMC sample for each participant with HIV, ages ranged from 23 to 54 years. Each participant contributed PBMC samples from 1-4 timepoints before ART initiation and 2-8 timepoints after ART initiation, with a median of 7 samples. Serial HIV viral load, CD4+ T-cell count, ART history and demographic data were obtained for every participant. Genomic DNA was extracted from unsorted PBMC with a Qiagen kit on a QIAcube, with processing performed in batches of 12 samples. With regard to this clone: Its antigen is still unknown. Within one base of it there is no much larger clone, and no base qualities were kept.

For this chain, trimming is 6 bases at the V end and 2 bases at the J end, and the number of junction bases without a gene match is 7. Reading the germline V gene gives CDR1 MNHEY and CDR2 SVGAGI. The CDR3 runs 15 amino acids, cysteine and phenylalanine included. Of all the DNA, just the CDR3 is kept, 45 bases in frame from base 1. The sample consisted of unsorted PBMCs, taken 0.3 years after starting antiretroviral therapy. The chain uses TRBV6-5 and TRBJ1-2; 9 of the junction bases match TRBD1. The TCR sequence derives from a man aged 60-69 years with HIV. The DNA sequence reads TGTGCCAGCAGGGAAACAGGGGGCAAAAACTATGGCTACACCTTC. This sequence encodes CASRETGGKNYGYTF.